This T cell receptor beta chain emerged from a study of blood T cell repertoires in COVID-19. Study-level information: From the United States, Italy and Spain came samples of acute and convalescent COVID-19. Nucleic acid was either cDNA or gDNA, and it came from T cells, B-cell-depleted T cells, or PBMCs.

The V and J ends lost 3 bases and 5 bases, in that order; junction bases with no gene match: 11. CDR3 length equals 17 residues. Germline lookup yields CDR1 LNHDA and CDR2 SQIVND (reference sequence). This clone was found once. Per the authors' pipeline: Amplifying reference gene primers gave estimates of nucleated cell counts. Here immunoSEQ multiplex PCR was the method, and the copy in TCRdb shows in-frame clones only, minus some. V and J calls and clone size follow that table, whereas D and trimming were derived from the DNA. The table has tens of thousands of clones, more than 75% seen once; the top ten hold approximately 22%.

Sequencing used peripheral blood. The source is a human donor in a cohort sampled during active COVID-19. The rearrangement joins TRBV19 to TRBJ2-7, with TRBD2 matching over 12 bases. In nucleotides, the CDR3 is TGTGCCAGTAGTATGGGACTAGCGGGTTATACGGTCGACGAGCAGTACTTC. Translating gives CASSMGLAGYTVDEQYF. The full variable domain, its missing parts supplied by reference TRBV19 and TRBJ2-7, is DGGITQSPKYLFRKEGQNVTLSCEQNLNHDAMYWYRQDPGQGLRLIYYSQIVNDFQKGDIAEGYSVSREKKESFPLTVTSAQKNPTAFYLCASSMGLAGYTVDEQYFGPGTRLTVT.